This T cell receptor (beta chain) was found in a study of OX40 agonist ivuxolimab in advanced cancers. Study context: Participants averaged approximately 60 years of age (range roughly 20 to 90) and were around 80% male.

This table comes from immunoSEQ multiplex PCR, and its TCRdb copy is limited to in-frame clones, with some not included. This table has around 33,000 clones, around 90% appearing once. Overall study results and limits: Averaging showed that CD8+ T cells had more expanded clones than CD4+ did.

On this clone: No antigen is known for it. Other DNA sequences in the same sample also yield this CDR3.

This TCR was recovered from an adult with an advanced solid tumor such as melanoma, head and neck, liver or kidney cancer. The sequences come from CD4+ or CD8+ T cells sorted from blood, collected in a trial of the OX40 agonist ivuxolimab.

The CDR3 is CASSLRVREKLFF. The CDR3 DNA follows: TGTGCCAGCAGTTTAAGGGTACGGGAAAAACTGTTTTTT. This chain links TRBV27 with TRBJ1-4; no clear D. The V end was cut by 2 bases, the J end by 8 bases, with 9 bases between. CDR3 length: 13 residues. Germline V gives CDR1 MNHEY, CDR2 SMNVEV (reference sequence).